One T cell receptor beta chain is described in this entry. Enrolled ophthalmopathy patients presented with a Clinical Activity Score of at least 3, a NOSPECS grade of at least 4, and disease duration under 3 months. RNA transcripts provided the source from which TCR beta CDR3 regions were amplified. In the first-round RT-PCR of the TCR CDR3, the HTBI primer set was used. MiXCR, applied by TCRdb to the multiplex PCR reads, yields one record per CDR3 protein. The sample carries 500,000 to 750,000 distinct CDR3 sequences, 14% recorded once. This specimen belongs to a study of T cells in Graves' hyperthyroidism and ophthalmopathy. Sequencing was done on a sample of blood. This receptor was taken from a woman aged 18-30 years with Graves' ophthalmopathy.

CDR3 sequence (DNA): TGTGCCAGCAGTTTCCGGGTAGCGGGAGGGCACTCCTACAATGAGCAGTTCTTC. It is translated as CASSFRVAGGHSYNEQFF. V gene TRBV28 combines with J gene TRBJ2-1; 11 bases align to TRBD2. J lost 0 bases, V lost 3 bases, and 7 bases had no gene match. The V gene's germline CDR1 is MDHEN and CDR2 SYDVKM. The length of the CDR3 is 18 residues.